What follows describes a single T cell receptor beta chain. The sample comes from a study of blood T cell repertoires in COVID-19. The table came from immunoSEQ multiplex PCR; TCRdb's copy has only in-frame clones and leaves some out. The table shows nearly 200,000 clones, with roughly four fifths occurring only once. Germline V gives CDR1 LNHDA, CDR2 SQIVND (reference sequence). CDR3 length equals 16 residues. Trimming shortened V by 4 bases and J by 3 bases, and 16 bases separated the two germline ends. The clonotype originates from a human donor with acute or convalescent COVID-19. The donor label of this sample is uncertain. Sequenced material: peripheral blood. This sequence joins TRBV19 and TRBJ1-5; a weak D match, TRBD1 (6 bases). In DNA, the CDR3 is TGTGCCAGTAGTAACATAAAGGACAGTTACAATCAGCCCCAGCATTTT. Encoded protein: CASSNIKDSYNQPQHF.